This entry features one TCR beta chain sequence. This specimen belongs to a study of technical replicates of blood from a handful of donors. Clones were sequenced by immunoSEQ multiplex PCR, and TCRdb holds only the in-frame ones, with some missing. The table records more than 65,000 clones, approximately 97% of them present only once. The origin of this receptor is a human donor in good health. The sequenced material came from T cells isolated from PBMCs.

The CDR3 here is CASSDLQGSWFTGELFF. The CDR3 nucleotides read TGTGCCAGCAGTGATTTACAGGGGTCTTGGTTTACCGGGGAGCTGTTTTTT. The gene calls are TRBV6-1 and TRBJ2-2; the match to TRBD1 covers 7 bases. The V gene end was trimmed by 3 bases and the J gene end by 5 bases; junction bases not matched to a gene: 12. Germline values: CDR1 MNHNS, CDR2 SASEGT. CDR3 length: 17 residues.